A selection of T cell receptor beta chains follows, all from one sample in a study of PD-L1 blockade in urothelial cancer. The table came from immunoSEQ multiplex PCR; TCRdb's copy has only in-frame clones and leaves some out. The table shows 37,000 or so clones, with about four fifths occurring only once. Specimen: PBMCs, collected around atezolizumab (anti-PD-L1) treatment. The source of these receptors is a man aged 55 to 70 with urothelial cancer. Both conserved end residues are trimmed from each CDR3.

TRBJ2-2 | TRBV4-2 | ASSQGSGQGALTGELF
TRBJ2-7 | TRBV4-1 | ASSQGAGVLNEQY
TRBJ2-5 | TRBV4-2 | ASSQSLAGGRETQY
TRBJ2-5 | TRBV5-1 | ASSLDGWETQY
TRBJ1-6 | TRBV10-2 | ASSEAGGRSQNSPLH
TRBJ1-4 | TRBV7-2 | ASSLGPPTGSNEKLF
TRBJ1-1 | TRBV11-2 | ASSLLGGINTEAF
TRBJ2-7 | TRBV6-1 | ASSSTGGSYEQY
TRBJ2-3 | TRBV5-6 | ASSSLGLAGGPSTDTQY
TRBJ2-7 | TRBV7-2 | ASSSRGPVSSYEQY
TRBJ1-4 | TRBV19 | ASSIVSLVGRNEKLF
TRBJ2-3 | TRBV18 | ASSPLRGRQDTQY
TRBJ2-7 | TRBV2 | ASSGSSGGGLY
TRBJ2-7 | TRBV11-2 | ASSLGMLEEQY
TRBJ2-7 | TRBV14 | ASSQADRGTYEQY
TRBJ2-3 | TRBV6-4 | ASSDSPAGVDTQY
TRBJ1-2 | TRBV28 | ASTRSGGRVDGYT
TRBJ1-1 | TRBV29-1 | SVEYTGGMRTEAF
TRBJ1-1 | TRBV7-2 | ASSQGPRRTEAF
TRBJ2-3 | TRBV5-1 | ASSLADRRTDTQY
TRBJ1-6 | TRBV6-5 | ASTGLKGSPLH
TRBJ2-1 | TRBV6-5 | ASSPTSGKYNEQF
TRBJ2-7 | TRBV5-6 | ASSLYGGEQY
TRBJ2-7 | TRBV28 | ASSETGRSYEQY
TRBJ2-5 | TRBV7-3 | ASSRTTEETQY
TRBJ2-1 | TRBV30 | AWSVNHRDEQF
TRBJ2-5 | TRBV15 | ATSREAGKETQY
TRBJ1-5 | TRBV27 | ASSLSWTGDQPQH
TRBJ2-4 | TRBV2 | ASSAQTTGRDIQY
TRBJ2-1 | TRBV4-2 | ASSRRLAGVGGSYNEQF
TRBJ2-1 | TRBV6-4 | ASSDSSRGNEQF
TRBJ2-7 | TRBV5-1 | ASSLVSSGGSGSYEQY
TRBJ2-7 | TRBV4-1 | ASSQATSGASYEQY
TRBJ1-6 | TRBV6-6 | ASTGQSPNSPLH
TRBJ2-2 | TRBV28 | ASRDRGPSGTNTGELF
TRBJ2-2 | TRBV10-2 | ASSESELGVGYTGELF
TRBJ2-7 | TRBV5-1 | ASSGGDGKSSYEQY
TRBJ1-2 | TRBV10-2 | ASSSFSVYGYT
TRBJ2-3 | TRBV10-1 | ASSESRAGGRTDTQY
TRBJ1-4 | TRBV18 | ASSPNRQGPNEKLF
TRBJ1-3 | TRBV5-1 | ASSPGGQGSGDSGNTIY
TRBJ1-5 | TRBV6-1 | ASNSGTENQPQH
TRBJ1-3 | TRBV2 | ASSEGGIGGNTIY
TRBJ2-1 | TRBV7-3 | ASSLDAGRNEQF
TRBJ1-1 | TRBV19 | ASSLGPNTEAF
TRBJ2-1 | TRBV7-9 | ASSFGQGEEQF
TRBJ1-5 | TRBV28 | ASSPGLGNQPQH
TRBJ2-7 | TRBV15 | ATSRDSGEQY
TRBJ1-1 | TRBV19 | ASSTTGGTVAF
TRBJ2-3 | TRBV5-1 | ASSLREAQY
TRBJ2-1 | TRBV27 | ASRVAGGTYNEQF
TRBJ1-3 | TRBV5-4 | ASSLAGGGYSGNTIY
TRBJ1-5 | TRBV2 | ASNQGQAGRQH
TRBJ2-7 | TRBV5-1 | ASSSTGGIAYEQY
TRBJ2-7 | TRBV5-1 | ASSLVAGGKGEQY
TRBJ2-7 | TRBV4-1 | ASSQELDRSYEQY